Sequencing of this T cell receptor beta chain was carried out in a study of blood T cells in healthy people across ages. Worth noting for this clonotype: At one boundary the junction diverges from the germline segment, which might be a read error.

The CDR3 is 14 amino acids. Germline CDR1 and CDR2: SQVTM and ANQGSEA. Together with a sample-barcoded 5' primer, a J-beta primer mix was included in a second PCR lasting about 6 to 11 cycles. No fewer than 3 million CDR3-containing paired-end reads came from each sample. TCRdb re-called the 5' RACE reads through MiXCR, storing one row per CDR3 protein. Of roughly 800,000 distinct CDR3 sequences in the sample, nearly 60% are singletons; the top ten hold 20% to 25%. The V call is TRBV29-1, the J call TRBJ2-1, with 7 bases fitting TRBD1. The TCR was taken from a man in his thirties or forties in good health. Sequencing was done on a sample of blood. The CDR3 protein is CSVAGQSSHNEQFF. CDR3 nucleotides: TGCAGCGTTGCGGGACAGAGCTCCCACAATGAGCAGTTCTTC.